These 11 T cell receptor beta chains originate from one sample sequenced in a study of regulatory T cells in long-lasting Graves disease. Libraries of TCR beta came from iRepertoire HTBI primers plus Arm-PCR of CDR3 regions. Using its own MiXCR run on the multiplex PCR reads, TCRdb lists one record per CDR3 protein. The data contain about 660,000 distinct CDR3 sequences, roughly 30% of them seen just once; the ten biggest clones take up about two fifths. Time point in this sample: persistent/refractory GD, antithyroid drugs over 5 years with positive TRAb. Extracted PBMC RNA gave rise to the TCR library. The material was peripheral blood mononuclear cells (PBMCs), obtained when the disease was refractory, from a patient treated with antithyroid drugs. The receptors shown here come from a female donor with Graves disease.

There are a few counts of this clonotype. The rearrangement uses TRBV24-1 and TRBJ2-2; 9 bases agree with TRBD2. V trimming: 4 bases; J trimming: 0 bases; junction bases outside the gene matches: 2. CDR3 length equals 16 residues. CDR1 is KGHDR and CDR2 is SFDVKD in the germline V gene. The CDR3 sequence: CATSDVAGANTGELFF. The DNA for the CDR3 is TGTGCCACCAGTGACGTAGCGGGGGCGAACACCGGGGAGCTGTTTTTT.

This clonotype was counted only a few times. J is TRBJ2-7 and V is TRBV6-1, with D maybe TRBD2 (5 bases). The CDR3 consists of 13 residues. V gave up 4 bases and J gave up 3 bases, with 10 bases separating them. Germline V gene sequence: CDR1 MNHNS, CDR2 SASEGT. This CDR3 is CASSVGLYYEQYF. In DNA, the CDR3 is TGTGCCAGCAGTGTTGGACTGTACTACGAGCAGTACTTC.

The V call is TRBV13, the J call TRBJ1-2; the match to TRBD1 covers 9 bases. The CDR3 sequence is 16 residues long. Trimming took 5 bases from V and 1 from J; bases not matched to a gene: 8. CDR1 is PRHDT and CDR2 is FYEKMQ in the germline V gene (reference sequence). CDR3 nucleotide sequence: TGTGCCAGCAGCCTATCCGGGACAGGGAGTAACTATGGCTACACCTTC. Its protein is CASSLSGTGSNYGYTF.

The J gene is TRBJ1-4, the V gene TRBV29-1; 7 nucleotides agree with TRBD1. Germline V gene data show CDR1 as SQVTM and CDR2 as ANQGSEA. This CDR3 comprises 14 residues. The V and J ends lost 1 base and 8 bases, in that order; junction bases with no gene match: 7. The CDR3 protein is CSVEGGTVGEKLFF. CDR3 nucleotides: TGCAGCGTTGAAGGTGGGACAGTGGGGGAAAAACTGTTTTTT.

This clonotype came up a few times. The chain links TRBV11-2 to TRBJ2-7; D unclear. CDR3 size: 18 residues. The V gene lost 0 bases and the J gene lost 3 bases, with 21 bases spanning the gap. Germline V lookup: CDR1 SGHAT, CDR2 FQNNGV. This CDR3 reads CASSLDQPLGLSDYEQYF. The CDR3 region has the DNA TGTGCCAGCAGCTTAGATCAGCCCTTGGGGTTAAGTGACTACGAGCAGTACTTC.

The V call is TRBV12-3 or TRBV12-4, the J call TRBJ2-1; 10 bases are shared with TRBD2. The CDR3 has 16 residues. V lost 3 bases and J lost 9; bases outside the gene matches: 11. The CDR3 region is CASSFVASGSFSEQFF. CDR3 in DNA: TGTGCCAGCAGTTTCGTGGCTAGCGGGAGTTTCAGTGAGCAGTTCTTC.

This clonotype has just a few counts. This chain uses TRBV6-1 with TRBJ1-5, with D perhaps matching TRBD1 (5 bases). The V gene lost 10 bases and the J gene lost 2 bases, with 15 bases spanning the gap. CDR3 size: 14 residues. In germline, CDR1 is MNHNS, CDR2 SASEGT. The CDR3 DNA reads TGTGCCACCGACGGGGGAGGAGGCAATCAGCCCCAGCATTTT. Encoded protein: CATDGGGGNQPQHF.

CDR3 amino acids: CASSSSPQVGEAFF. The CDR3 nucleotides are TGCGCCAGCAGCTCGAGCCCCCAGGTTGGTGAAGCTTTCTTT. The V call is TRBV5-1, the J call TRBJ1-1; D is uncertain. This CDR3 comprises 14 residues. CDR1 and CDR2 from the germline V gene are SGHRS and YFSETQ. Trimming stripped 3 bases from V and 7 bases from J, with 16 bases between.

This chain links TRBV12-5 with TRBJ2-4; D not resolved. This CDR3 comprises 14 residues. V was pared by 1 base and J by 8 bases, with 12 bases between. Germline V lookup: CDR1 LGHNT, CDR2 FRNRAP. The CDR3 loop reads CASGLGYPGDIQYF. Written as DNA, the CDR3 is TGTGCTAGTGGTTTGGGATATCCTGGGGACATTCAGTACTTC.

There are many counts of this clonotype. The CDR3 region is CASSPDRGREKLFF. The CDR3 DNA reads as TGTGCCAGCAGTCCCGACAGGGGGAGGGAAAAACTGTTTTTT. The J gene is TRBJ1-4, the V gene TRBV2; 9 bases align to TRBD1. Germline CDR1 reads SNHLY; CDR2 reads FYNNEI. Unmatched junction bases numbered 6, after V lost 5 bases and J lost 8 bases. This CDR3 comprises 14 residues.

This clonotype was counted a few times. The chain carries TRBV2 and TRBJ2-2; D gene uncertain. The CDR3 length is 14 residues. CDR1 is SNHLY, CDR2 FYNNEI, per germline. Trimming pared 4 bases from V and 2 bases from J, leaving 8 bases between. The CDR3 coding sequence is TGTGCCAGCAGTGGAGAGAGCAACACCGGGGAGCTGTTTTTT. This codes for CASSGESNTGELFF. The entire variable domain, with the rest obtained from reference TRBV2 and TRBJ2-2, is as follows: EPEVTQTPSHQVTQMGQEVILRCVPISNHLYFYWYRQILGQKVEFLVSFYNNEISEKSEIFDDQFSVERPDGSNFTLKIRSTKLEDSAMYFCASSGESNTGELFFGEGSRLTVL.